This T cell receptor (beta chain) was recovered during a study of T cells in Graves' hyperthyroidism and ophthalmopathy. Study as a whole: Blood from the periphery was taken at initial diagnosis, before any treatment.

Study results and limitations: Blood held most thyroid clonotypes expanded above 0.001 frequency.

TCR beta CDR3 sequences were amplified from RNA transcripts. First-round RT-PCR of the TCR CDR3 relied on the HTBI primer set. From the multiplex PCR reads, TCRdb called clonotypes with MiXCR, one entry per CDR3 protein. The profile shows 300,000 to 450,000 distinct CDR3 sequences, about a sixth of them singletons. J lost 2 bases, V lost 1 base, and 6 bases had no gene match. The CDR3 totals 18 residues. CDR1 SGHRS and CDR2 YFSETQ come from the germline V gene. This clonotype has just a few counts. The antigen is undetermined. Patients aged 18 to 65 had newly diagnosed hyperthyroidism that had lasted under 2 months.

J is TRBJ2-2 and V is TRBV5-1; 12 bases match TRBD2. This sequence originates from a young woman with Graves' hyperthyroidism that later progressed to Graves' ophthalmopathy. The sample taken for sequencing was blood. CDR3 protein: CASSLQGLAGPNTGELFF. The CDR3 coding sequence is TGCGCCAGCAGCTTGCAGGGACTAGCGGGTCCTAACACCGGGGAGCTGTTTTTT. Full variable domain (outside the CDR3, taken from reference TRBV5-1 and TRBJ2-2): KAGVTQTPRYLIKTRGQQVTLSCSPISGHRSVSWYQQTPGQGLQFLFEYFSETQRNKGNFPGRFSGRQFSNSRSEMNVSTLELGDSALYLCASSLQGLAGPNTGELFFGEGSRLTVL.